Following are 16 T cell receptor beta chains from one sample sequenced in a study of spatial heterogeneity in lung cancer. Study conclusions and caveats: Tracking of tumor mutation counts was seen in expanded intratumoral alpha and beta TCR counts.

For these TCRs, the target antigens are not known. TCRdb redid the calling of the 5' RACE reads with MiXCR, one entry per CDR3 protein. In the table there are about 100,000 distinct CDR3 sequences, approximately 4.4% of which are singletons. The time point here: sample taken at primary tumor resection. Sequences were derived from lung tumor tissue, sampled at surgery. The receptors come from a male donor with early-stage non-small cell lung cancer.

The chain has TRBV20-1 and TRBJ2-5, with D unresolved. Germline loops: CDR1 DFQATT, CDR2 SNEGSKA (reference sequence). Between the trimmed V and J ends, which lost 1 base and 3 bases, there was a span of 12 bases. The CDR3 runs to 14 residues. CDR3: CSARGGSGEETQYF. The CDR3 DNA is TGCAGTGCTAGAGGCGGCTCTGGCGAAGAGACCCAGTACTTC.

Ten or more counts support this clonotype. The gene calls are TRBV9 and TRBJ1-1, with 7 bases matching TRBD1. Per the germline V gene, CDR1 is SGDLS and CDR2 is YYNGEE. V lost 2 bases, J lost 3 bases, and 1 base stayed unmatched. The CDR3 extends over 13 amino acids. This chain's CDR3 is CASSVGTDTEAFF. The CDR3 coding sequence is TGTGCCAGCAGCGTTGGGACAGACACTGAAGCTTTCTTT.

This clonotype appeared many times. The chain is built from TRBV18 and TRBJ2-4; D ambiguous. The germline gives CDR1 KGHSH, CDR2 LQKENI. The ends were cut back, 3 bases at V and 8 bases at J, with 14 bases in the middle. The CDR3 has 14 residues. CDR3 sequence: CASSPVSPLDIQYF. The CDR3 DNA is TGTGCCAGCTCACCTGTTAGTCCGCTCGACATTCAGTACTTC.

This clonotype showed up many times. This CDR3 is CASRPGLAGGRNEQFF. The CDR3 DNA sequence: TGTGCCAGCAGACCCGGACTAGCGGGAGGTCGAAATGAGCAGTTCTTC. The chain employs TRBV2 and TRBJ2-1; 14 bases line up with TRBD2. Germline CDR1 SNHLY, CDR2 FYNNEI. Germline trimming cut 6 bases from V and 7 bases from J; bases unmatched to any gene: 8. The CDR3 runs 16 residues. The entire variable domain, with the rest obtained from reference TRBV2 and TRBJ2-1, is as follows: EPEVTQTPSHQVTQMGQEVILRCVPISNHLYFYWYRQILGQKVEFLVSFYNNEISEKSEIFDDQFSVERPDGSNFTLKIRSTKLEDSAMYFCASRPGLAGGRNEQFFGPGTRLTVL.

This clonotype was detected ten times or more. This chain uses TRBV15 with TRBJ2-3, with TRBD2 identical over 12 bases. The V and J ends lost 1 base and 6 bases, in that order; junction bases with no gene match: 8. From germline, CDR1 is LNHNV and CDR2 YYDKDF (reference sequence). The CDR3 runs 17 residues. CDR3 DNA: TGTGCCACCAGCAGAGGGGGACTAGCGGGTGAATCGGATACGCAGTATTTT. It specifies CATSRGGLAGESDTQYF.

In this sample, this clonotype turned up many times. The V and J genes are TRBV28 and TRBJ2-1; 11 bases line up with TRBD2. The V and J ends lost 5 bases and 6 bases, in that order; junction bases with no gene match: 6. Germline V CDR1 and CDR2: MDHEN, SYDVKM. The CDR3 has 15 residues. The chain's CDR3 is CASSLPGLAVNEQFF. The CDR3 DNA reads TGTGCCAGCAGTCTGCCGGGACTAGCGGTCAATGAGCAGTTCTTC.

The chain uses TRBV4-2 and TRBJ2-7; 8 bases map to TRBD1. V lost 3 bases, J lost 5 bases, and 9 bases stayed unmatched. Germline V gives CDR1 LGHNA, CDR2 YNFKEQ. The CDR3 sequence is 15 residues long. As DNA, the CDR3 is TGTGCCAGCAGCCACCCCGGACAGGGTGCCCACGAGCAGTACTTC. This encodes CASSHPGQGAHEQYF.

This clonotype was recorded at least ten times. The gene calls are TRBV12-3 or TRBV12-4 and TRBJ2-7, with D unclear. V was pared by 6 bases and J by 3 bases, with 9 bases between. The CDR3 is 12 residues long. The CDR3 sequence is CASRDGLYEQYF. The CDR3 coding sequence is TGTGCCAGCAGAGACGGTCTCTACGAGCAGTACTTC.

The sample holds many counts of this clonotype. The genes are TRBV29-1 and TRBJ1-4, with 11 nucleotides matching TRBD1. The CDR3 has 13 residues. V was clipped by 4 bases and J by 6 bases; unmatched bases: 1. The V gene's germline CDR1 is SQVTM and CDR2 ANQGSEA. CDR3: CSVGTGGDEKLFF. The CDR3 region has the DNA TGCAGCGTTGGGACAGGGGGCGATGAAAAACTGTTTTTT.

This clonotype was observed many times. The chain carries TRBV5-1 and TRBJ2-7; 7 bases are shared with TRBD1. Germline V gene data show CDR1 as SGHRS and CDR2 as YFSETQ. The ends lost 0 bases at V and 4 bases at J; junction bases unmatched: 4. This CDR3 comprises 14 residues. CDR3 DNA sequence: TGCGCCAGCAGCTTGGCCCAGGGGGAGTACGAGCAGTACTTC. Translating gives CASSLAQGEYEQYF.

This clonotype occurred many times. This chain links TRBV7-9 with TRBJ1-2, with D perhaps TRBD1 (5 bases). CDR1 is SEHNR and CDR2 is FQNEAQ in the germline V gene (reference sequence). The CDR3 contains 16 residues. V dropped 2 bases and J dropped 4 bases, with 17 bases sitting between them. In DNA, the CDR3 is TGTGCCAGCAGCTTATCGGGGCGGACGGTCGTCTATGGCTACACCTTC. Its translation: CASSLSGRTVVYGYTF.

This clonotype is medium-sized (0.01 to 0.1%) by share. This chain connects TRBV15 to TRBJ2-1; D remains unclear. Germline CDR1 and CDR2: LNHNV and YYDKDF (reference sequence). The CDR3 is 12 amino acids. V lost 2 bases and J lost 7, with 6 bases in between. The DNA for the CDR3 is TGTGCCACCAGCAGAAACCTTAATGAGCAGTTCTTC. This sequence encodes CATSRNLNEQFF. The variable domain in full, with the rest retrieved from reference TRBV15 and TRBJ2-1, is DAMVIQNPRYQVTQFGKPVTLSCSQTLNHNVMYWYQQKSSQAPKLLFHYYDKDFNNEADTPDNFQSRRPNTSFCFLDIRSPGLGDTAMYLCATSRNLNEQFFGPGTRLTVL.

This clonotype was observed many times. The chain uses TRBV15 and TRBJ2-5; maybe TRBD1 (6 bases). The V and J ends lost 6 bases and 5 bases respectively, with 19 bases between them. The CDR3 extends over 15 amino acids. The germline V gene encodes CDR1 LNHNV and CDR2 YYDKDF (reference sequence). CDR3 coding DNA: TGTGCCACCAGTTTCATACAGGGTTCTCGGGAGACCCAGTACTTC. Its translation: CATSFIQGSRETQYF.

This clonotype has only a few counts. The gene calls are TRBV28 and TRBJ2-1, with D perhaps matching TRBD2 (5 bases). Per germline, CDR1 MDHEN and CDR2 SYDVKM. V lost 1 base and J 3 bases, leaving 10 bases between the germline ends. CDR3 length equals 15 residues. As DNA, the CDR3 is TGTGCCAGCAGTTTATACGCGGGCTACTACAATGAGCAGTTCTTC. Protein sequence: CASSLYAGYYNEQFF.

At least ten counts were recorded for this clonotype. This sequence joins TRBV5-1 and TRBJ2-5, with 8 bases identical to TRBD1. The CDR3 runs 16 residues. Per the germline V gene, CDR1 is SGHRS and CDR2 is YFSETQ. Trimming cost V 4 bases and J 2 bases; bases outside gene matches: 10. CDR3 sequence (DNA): TGCGCCAGCAGCAGGTCAGGGGGCGGCTTACAAGAGACCCAGTACTTC. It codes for CASSRSGGGLQETQYF.

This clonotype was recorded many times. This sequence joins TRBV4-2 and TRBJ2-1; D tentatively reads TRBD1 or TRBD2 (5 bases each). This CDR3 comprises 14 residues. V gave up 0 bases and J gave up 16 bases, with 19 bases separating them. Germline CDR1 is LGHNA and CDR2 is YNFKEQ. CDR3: CASSQDKPTGRQFF. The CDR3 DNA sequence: TGTGCCAGCAGCCAAGATAAGCCCACGGGACGACAATTCTTC.